One sample yielded the 20 T cell receptor beta chains listed below, sequenced in a study of early T cells in non-severe SARS-CoV-2 infection. TCRdb fed the 5' RACE reads into MiXCR, producing one record per CDR3 protein. The profile shows 32,000 or so distinct CDR3 sequences, 5% to 6% of them singletons. What was sequenced was whole blood. Source of these receptors: an adult who was a healthcare worker with PCR-confirmed SARS-CoV-2 infection or an uninfected control (not recorded which).

In this sample, this clonotype turned up many times. V and J are TRBV7-8 and TRBJ2-7; D call uncertain. Germline V gene data show CDR1 as SGHVS and CDR2 as FQNEAQ. V gave up 2 bases and J gave up 9 bases, with 14 bases separating them. The CDR3 has 13 amino acids. This CDR3 is CASSLRTPPVQYF. As DNA, the CDR3 is TGTGCCAGCAGCTTACGTACTCCGCCTGTGCAGTACTTC.

There are many counts of this clonotype. The chain carries TRBV9 and TRBJ1-2; D remains ambiguous. The CDR3 spans 12 residues. Germline V gene data show CDR1 as SGDLS and CDR2 as YYNGEE. The V and J ends lost 5 bases and 6 bases respectively, with 11 bases between them. The CDR3 nucleotides are TGTGCCAGCAGATCGGACGGCCATGGCTACACCTTC. Its translation is CASRSDGHGYTF.

This clonotype was counted between two and nine times. The J gene is TRBJ1-4, the V gene TRBV19; 10 nucleotides align to TRBD1. Germline V lookup: CDR1 LNHDA, CDR2 SQIVND (reference sequence). V trimming: 10 bases; J trimming: 7 bases; junction bases outside the gene matches: 21. This CDR3 has 18 amino acids. The CDR3 is CATQPRTGGLWGSEKLFF. The CDR3 DNA sequence: TGTGCCACCCAACCCAGGACAGGGGGATTATGGGGATCTGAAAAACTGTTTTTT. Combining the CDR3 with reference TRBV19 and TRBJ1-4 gives the whole variable domain DGGITQSPKYLFRKEGQNVTLSCEQNLNHDAMYWYRQDPGQGLRLIYYSQIVNDFQKGDIAEGYSVSREKKESFPLTVTSAQKNPTAFYLCATQPRTGGLWGSEKLFFGSGTQLSVL.

This chain uses TRBV20-1 with TRBJ2-3; D gene ambiguous. From germline, CDR1 is DFQATT and CDR2 SNEGSKA (reference sequence). With 5 bases removed from V and 11 bases from J, the gap between germline ends came to 17 bases. The CDR3 has 12 amino acids. The CDR3 loop reads CSAPSSGPRQYF. The CDR3 DNA follows: TGCAGTGCTCCCTCCTCCGGGCCCCGGCAGTATTTT.

This clonotype was counted ten times or more. The rearrangement links TRBV7-7 to TRBJ2-5; TRBD2 might be the D (5 bases). Trimming removed 3 bases from V and 3 bases from J, with 11 bases in between. This CDR3 contains 14 residues. In germline, CDR1 is SSHAT, CDR2 FNYEAQ (reference sequence). The CDR3 region has the DNA TGTGCCAGCAGCTTTAGTGCCGGGGAAGAGACCCAGTACTTC. It translates to CASSFSAGEETQYF.

The chain has TRBV28 and TRBJ1-3; D is uncertain. This CDR3 spans 14 amino acids. The germline V gene has CDR1 MDHEN and CDR2 SYDVKM. V lost 7 bases and J 0 bases, leaving 10 bases between the germline ends. This CDR3 is CASTRRGSGNTIYF. In DNA, the CDR3 is TGTGCCAGCACCCGCCGAGGCTCTGGAAACACCATATATTTT.

Only a few counts were recorded for this clonotype. The rearrangement joins TRBV5-4 to TRBJ2-7; D not certain. The V end lost 2 bases, the J end lost 4 bases, and 7 bases lay between the germline ends. The germline V gene has CDR1 SGHNT and CDR2 YYREEE (reference sequence). The CDR3 sequence is 12 residues long. The CDR3 sequence is CASSFGDYEQYF. CDR3 DNA sequence: TGTGCCAGCAGCTTCGGCGATTACGAGCAGTACTTC.

This clonotype was found a few times. The V call is TRBV18, the J call TRBJ1-1; TRBD1 matches at 7 bases. Germline-derived CDR1 and CDR2 are KGHSH and LQKENI. The CDR3 totals 15 residues. V was clipped by 6 bases and J by 1 base; unmatched bases: 8. The CDR3 nucleotides read TGTGCCAGCTCTCCATCGACAGGGCGGAACACTGAAGCTTTCTTT. Residues: CASSPSTGRNTEAFF.

The rearrangement uses TRBV5-4 and TRBJ2-1; 8 bases align to TRBD2. Germline V gene lookup returns CDR1 SGHNT and CDR2 YYREEE (reference sequence). The length of the CDR3 is 16 residues. V lost 4 bases to trimming and J lost 4 bases; unmatched junction nucleotides: 10. The CDR3 loop is CASSPSGTRDYNEQFF. The CDR3 bases are TGTGCCAGCAGCCCCTCCGGGACTAGAGATTACAATGAGCAGTTCTTC.

This clonotype was counted ten times or more. The V gene is TRBV19, the J gene TRBJ2-1, with unresolved D. V lost 9 bases and J 0 bases, leaving 9 bases between the germline ends. The CDR3 sequence is 13 residues long. Germline-derived CDR1 and CDR2 are LNHDA and SQIVND (reference sequence). The CDR3 sequence: CASGPSSYNEQFF. In nucleotides, the CDR3 is TGTGCCAGCGGTCCTAGCTCCTACAATGAGCAGTTCTTC.

This clonotype was counted at least ten times. The rearrangement joins TRBV27 to TRBJ1-1, with D unresolved. CDR1 and CDR2 (germline): MNHEY, SMNVEV (reference sequence). The CDR3 totals 14 residues. The V end was cut by 6 bases, the J end by 5 bases, with 16 bases between. The chain's CDR3 is CASSFKYRNTEAFF. As DNA, the CDR3 is TGTGCCAGCAGCTTTAAGTATAGGAATACTGAAGCTTTCTTT.

This clonotype was counted many times. This sequence joins TRBV5-1 and TRBJ1-1; D ambiguous. The germline gives CDR1 SGHRS, CDR2 YFSETQ. With 0 bases removed from V and 1 base from J, the gap between germline ends came to 4 bases. This CDR3 spans 13 amino acids. The DNA of the CDR3 is TGCGCCAGCAGCTTGGGAGGGAACACTGAAGCTTTCTTT. This sequence encodes CASSLGGNTEAFF.

This clonotype is labeled medium-sized. The chain recombines TRBV29-1 with TRBJ2-2; 8 bases match TRBD1. The CDR3 is made up of 15 amino acids. The V gene end was trimmed by 3 bases and the J gene end by 0 bases; junction bases not matched to a gene: 3. From germline, CDR1 is SQVTM and CDR2 ANQGSEA. The CDR3 DNA reads TGCAGCGTTGACCCAGGGGGCGCGAACACCGGGGAGCTGTTTTTT. This codes for CSVDPGGANTGELFF.

Ten or more counts support this clonotype. V is TRBV4-2 and J is TRBJ2-3; no clear D gene. V was clipped by 1 base and J by 3 bases, with 5 bases between them. The CDR3 sequence is 13 residues long. The germline V gene encodes CDR1 LGHNA and CDR2 YNFKEQ. This CDR3 is CASSQVETDTQYF. In DNA, the CDR3 is TGTGCCAGCAGCCAAGTCGAGACAGATACGCAGTATTTT.

The J gene is TRBJ2-1, the V gene TRBV6-1; either TRBD1 or TRBD2 may fit D (6 bases each). The germline gives CDR1 MNHNS, CDR2 SASEGT. The CDR3 contains 15 residues. Deletions cut 7 bases from V and 4 bases from J, with 17 bases between. As DNA, the CDR3 is TGTGCCAGCACTGGAGGGCAGGGGAATTACAATGAGCAGTTCTTC. Translation gives CASTGGQGNYNEQFF.

This clonotype came up a few times. The V and J genes are TRBV6-1 and TRBJ2-2; D is unclear. CDR1 and CDR2 (germline): MNHNS, SASEGT. Between the trimmed V and J ends, which lost 5 bases and 3 bases, there was a span of 19 bases. The CDR3 runs to 17 residues. The CDR3 region is CASSPLWTALHTGELFF. The DNA for the CDR3 is TGTGCCAGCAGTCCTCTCTGGACGGCGTTACACACCGGGGAGCTGTTTTTT.

This clonotype was picked up a small number of times. This chain links TRBV6-6 with TRBJ2-7, with no clear D. CDR3 length: 11 residues. The V end was cut by 5 bases, the J end by 4 bases, with 6 bases between. CDR1 MNHNY and CDR2 SVGAGI come from the germline V gene (reference sequence). Here the CDR3 reads CASSEPYEQYF. The CDR3 DNA reads TGTGCCAGCAGTGAACCATACGAGCAGTACTTC.

This clonotype appeared a few times. This chain links TRBV11-2 with TRBJ2-1; 7 bases match TRBD1. Germline assignment: CDR1 SGHAT and CDR2 FQNNGV. V lost 5 bases, J lost 4 bases, and 8 bases stayed unmatched. The CDR3 loop spans 15 amino acids. The CDR3 sequence is CASSPPGQTYNEQFF. The CDR3 coding sequence is TGTGCCAGCAGCCCCCCGGGACAGACATACAATGAGCAGTTCTTC.

At least ten counts were recorded for this clonotype. The V call is TRBV7-2, the J call TRBJ2-7; no clear D. This CDR3 region has 11 residues. The germline gives CDR1 SGHTA, CDR2 FQGNSA. Trimming pared 6 bases from V and 7 bases from J, leaving 10 bases between. The DNA of the CDR3 is TGTGCCAGCAGTCGTCGTTGGGAGCAGTACTTC. This sequence encodes CASSRRWEQYF.

The sample holds many counts of this clonotype. The chain has TRBV4-2 and TRBJ2-5; 8 bases match TRBD2. V was clipped by 10 bases and J by 5 bases; unmatched bases: 9. There are 13 residues in the CDR3. Germline-derived CDR1 and CDR2 are LGHNA and YNFKEQ. CDR3 sequence: CATPGGARETQYF. Written as DNA, the CDR3 is TGTGCCACCCCGGGGGGGGCCAGGGAGACCCAGTACTTC.